The 17 T cell receptor beta chains presented below share a single source sample, sequenced in a study of blood T cell repertoires in COVID-19. Data came from immunoSEQ multiplex PCR; TCRdb stores just in-frame clones and leaves some out. The data show around 200,000 clones, around nine tenths seen once. The sequenced material came from PBMCs or T cells enriched from blood (not recorded which). These receptors originate from a young woman who had been exposed to COVID-19.

This chain joins TRBV5-6 and TRBJ1-1; 7 nucleotides align to TRBD1. The CDR3 is 13 residues long. Trimming cost V 5 bases and J 4 bases; bases outside gene matches: 5. Germline V gives CDR1 SGHDT, CDR2 YYEEEE. CDR3 in DNA: TGTGCCAGCAGTCAACAGGGGTTCACTGAAGCTTTCTTT. This codes for CASSQQGFTEAFF.

V and J are TRBV24-1 and TRBJ1-5, with 7 nucleotides matching TRBD1. This CDR3 contains 15 residues. V gave up 6 bases and J gave up 3 bases; unmatched junction bases: 7. The germline CDR1 and CDR2 sequences are KGHDR and SFDVKD. Here the CDR3 DNA reads TGTGCCACCAGTACCGGGACAGCACCCAATCAGCCCCAGCATTTT. Its translation is CATSTGTAPNQPQHF.

The rearrangement links TRBV15 to TRBJ2-5, with D tentatively TRBD1 (5 bases). The V end was cut by 9 bases, the J end by 2 bases, with 19 bases between. The CDR3 consists of 15 residues. Germline V gives CDR1 LNHNV, CDR2 YYDKDF (reference sequence). CDR3 coding DNA: TGTGCCACAACTCCAGTAGGGGTTGTGCAAGAGACCCAGTACTTC. It is translated as CATTPVGVVQETQYF.

The rearrangement uses TRBV6-1 and TRBJ1-1; D is undetermined. Trimming removed 3 bases at V and 0 bases at J, with 17 bases between. This CDR3 has 17 residues. Germline-derived CDR1 and CDR2 are MNHNS and SASEGT. CDR3 sequence: CASSDDKWQTMNTEAFF. CDR3 coding DNA: TGTGCCAGCAGTGACGACAAATGGCAGACCATGAACACTGAAGCTTTCTTT.

V and J are TRBV10-3 and TRBJ2-2; D possibly corresponds to TRBD1 (5 bases). Germline V lookup: CDR1 ENHRY, CDR2 SYGVKD. Trimming left V 7 bases short and J 7 bases short, with 10 bases between. This CDR3 region has 12 residues. CDR3 in DNA: TGTGCCATCACTCAGGGAATCGGGGAGCTGTTTTTT. This gives the protein CAITQGIGELFF.

V usage is TRBV4-1 and J usage is TRBJ1-6; the D is unclear. CDR3 length: 17 amino acids. The germline V gene encodes CDR1 MGHRA and CDR2 YSYEKL. The V gene lost 0 bases and the J gene lost 0 bases, with 9 bases spanning the gap. The CDR3 loop is CASSQESLSSYNSPLHF. The CDR3 DNA is TGCGCCAGCAGCCAAGAAAGTCTGAGCTCCTATAATTCACCCCTCCACTTT.

This clone occurred a few times. This sequence joins TRBV27 and TRBJ2-2; TRBD2 matches 14 bases. Germline CDR1 is MNHEY and CDR2 is SMNVEV (reference sequence). The CDR3 extends over 16 amino acids. The J segment lost 6 bases and the V segment lost 6 bases, leaving 6 bases of the junction unmatched. The CDR3 DNA is TGTGCCAGCAGCCCGACTAGCGGGGGGGACCCCGGGGAGCTGTTTTTT. Its translation: CASSPTSGGDPGELFF.

The V and J genes are TRBV7-9 and TRBJ2-7; 12 bases match TRBD2. This CDR3 has 16 residues. Germline assignment: CDR1 SEHNR and CDR2 FQNEAQ (reference sequence). The trim removed 5 bases at V and 2 bases at J, leaving 7 bases unmatched. The DNA for the CDR3 is TGTGCCAGCAGCCCTCGGACTAGCGGGATTACCTACGAGCAGTACTTC. Translated, it gives CASSPRTSGITYEQYF.

The rearrangement joins TRBV10-2 to TRBJ1-6, with a possible D match to TRBD1 (5 bases). Trimming removed 2 bases from V and 2 bases from J, with 7 bases in between. The CDR3 sequence is 15 residues long. Germline V gene sequence: CDR1 WSHSY, CDR2 SAAADI. CDR3 loop: CASSEQGPYNSPLHF. DNA of the CDR3: TGCGCCAGCAGTGAGCAGGGTCCCTATAATTCACCCCTCCACTTT.

The chain uses TRBV5-1 and TRBJ2-2; the D is unclear. V dropped 0 bases and J dropped 4 bases, with 13 bases sitting between them. There are 16 residues in the CDR3. The V gene's germline CDR1 is SGHRS and CDR2 YFSETQ. The CDR3 sequence is CASSLGAVGPTGELFF. CDR3 DNA sequence: TGCGCCAGCAGCTTGGGGGCTGTTGGGCCCACCGGGGAGCTGTTTTTT.

J is TRBJ1-3 and V is TRBV3-1 (or the pseudogene TRBV3-2); D not certain. The CDR3 extends over 15 amino acids. The V gene lost 3 bases and the J gene lost 0 bases, with 9 bases spanning the gap. CDR1 is LGHDT and CDR2 is YNNKEL in the germline V gene (reference sequence). CDR3 in DNA: TGTGCCAGCAGCCAGGGCCAGGTCTCTGGAAACACCATATATTTT. It codes for CASSQGQVSGNTIYF.

The genes are TRBV9 and TRBJ1-6; no definite D call. Germline V gives CDR1 SGDLS, CDR2 YYNGEE. V lost 3 bases to trimming and J lost 7 bases, with 8 bases between them. The CDR3 is 13 residues long. This CDR3 is CASSGQINSPLHF. CDR3 sequence (DNA): TGTGCCAGCAGCGGGCAGATAAATTCACCCCTCCACTTT.

J is TRBJ1-5 and V is TRBV18, with D tentatively TRBD1 (5 bases). The CDR3 is 15 residues long. Germline-derived CDR1 and CDR2 are KGHSH and LQKENI. Trimming removed 2 bases at V and 5 bases at J, with 13 bases between. The CDR3 loop reads CASSPGSGVHQPQHF. CDR3 coding DNA: TGTGCCAGCTCACCAGGCTCGGGGGTGCATCAGCCCCAGCATTTT.

This sequence joins TRBV7-2 and TRBJ1-3; TRBD1 matches at 8 bases. Germline trimming cut 1 base from V and 2 bases from J; bases unmatched to any gene: 4. Per the germline V gene, CDR1 is SGHTA and CDR2 is FQGNSA. The CDR3 covers 16 residues. The CDR3 sequence is CASSLVDRGTGNTIYF. CDR3 nucleotide sequence: TGTGCCAGCAGCTTAGTCGACAGGGGAACTGGAAACACCATATATTTT.

The chain links TRBV9 to TRBJ2-1, with D maybe TRBD1 (6 bases). Germline V gene sequence: CDR1 SGDLS, CDR2 YYNGEE. V lost 8 bases, J lost 5 bases, and 14 bases lay in between. The CDR3 covers 13 residues. This CDR3 is CARNRVPHNEQFF. The CDR3 nucleotides are TGTGCCAGGAACAGGGTACCCCACAATGAGCAGTTCTTC.

The rearrangement uses TRBV30 and TRBJ2-1; 13 bases are shared with TRBD2. The V and J ends lost 1 base and 8 bases, in that order; junction bases with no gene match: 2. The germline V gene encodes CDR1 GTSNPN and CDR2 SVGIG (reference sequence). This CDR3 is 14 amino acids long. CDR3: CAWSELAGGHEQFF. The DNA of the CDR3 is TGTGCCTGGAGTGAACTAGCGGGGGGGCATGAGCAGTTCTTC.

This chain links TRBV28 with TRBJ2-3, with D possibly TRBD1 on 5 matching bases. This CDR3 comprises 15 residues. Germline values: CDR1 MDHEN, CDR2 SYDVKM. Trimming shortened V by 4 bases and J by 1 base, and 12 bases separated the two germline ends. The CDR3 DNA is TGTGCCAGCAGTTCCCCGCCGACAGGCACAGATACGCAGTATTTT. This gives the protein CASSSPPTGTDTQYF.